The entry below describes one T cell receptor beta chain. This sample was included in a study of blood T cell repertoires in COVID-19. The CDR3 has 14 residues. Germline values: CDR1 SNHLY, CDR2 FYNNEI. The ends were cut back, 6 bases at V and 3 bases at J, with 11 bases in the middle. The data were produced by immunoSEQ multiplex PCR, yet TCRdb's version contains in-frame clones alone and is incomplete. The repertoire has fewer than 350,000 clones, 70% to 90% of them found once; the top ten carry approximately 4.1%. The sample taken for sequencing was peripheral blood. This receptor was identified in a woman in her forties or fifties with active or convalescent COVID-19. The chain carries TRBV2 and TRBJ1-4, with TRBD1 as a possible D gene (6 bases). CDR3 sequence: CASRMDRSNEKLFF. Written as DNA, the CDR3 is TGTGCCAGCAGGATGGACAGATCTAATGAAAAACTGTTTTTT.